The 17 T cell receptor beta chains presented below share a single source sample, sequenced in a study of identical twins (dated by TCRdb to 2016 to 2017). The library was built by means of 5' RACE. This sample was sequenced with an Illumina HiSeq 2000. TCRdb redid the processing of the public reads, applying fastp at Q25 and MiXCR, and retained in-frame beta chains. Records with the same CDR3 protein are collapsed into one entry carrying the most frequent genes and DNA. This sample comprises roughly 690,000 distinct CDR3 sequences, around 20% of them detected only once. Approximately 4.3% of the sample is in the top ten clones. The sample was also linked to a second study, of T cells expressing NK-cell markers.

Sequencing was performed on PBMCs. The source is a woman aged 18-29 years in good health.

V gene TRBV6-5 combines with J gene TRBJ1-2; TRBD1 might be the D (5 bases). Germline V CDR1 and CDR2: MNHEY, SVGAGI. With 0 bases removed from V and 10 bases from J, the gap between germline ends came to 9 bases. The CDR3 has 12 residues. The CDR3 here is CASSYSGANYTF. The CDR3 nucleotides are TGTGCCAGCAGTTACTCCGGGGCGAACTACACCTTC.

V gene TRBV20-1 combines with J gene TRBJ2-3; D unresolved. The germline V gene encodes CDR1 DFQATT and CDR2 SNEGSKA (reference sequence). The V gene lost 6 bases and the J gene lost 0 bases, with 10 bases spanning the gap. The CDR3 runs 13 residues. The DNA for the CDR3 is TGCAGTGCCCCGGGCAGGAGCACAGATACGCAGTATTTT. Translation gives CSAPGRSTDTQYF.

The chain combines TRBV6-1 with TRBJ1-1; TRBD1 agrees at 8 bases. The junction had 6 bases not matched to a gene; V was cut back by 6 bases and J by 0 bases. The CDR3 has 15 amino acids. Per the germline V gene, CDR1 is MNHNS and CDR2 is SASEGT. The CDR3 sequence is CASRNQGALNTEAFF. The CDR3 region has the DNA TGTGCCAGCAGAAACCAGGGGGCCCTGAACACTGAAGCTTTCTTT.

This clonotype was counted between two and nine times. The chain employs TRBV12-3 or TRBV12-4 and TRBJ2-2; tentative D call: TRBD1 (6 bases). V lost 6 bases to trimming and J lost 4 bases, with 18 bases between them. The CDR3 covers 16 residues. The CDR3 sequence: CASRTTGTFLTGELFF. Written as DNA, the CDR3 is TGTGCCAGCAGAACCACCGGGACATTCCTCACCGGGGAGCTGTTTTTT.

The chain couples TRBV20-1 to TRBJ2-1; D gene ambiguous. Trimming pared 6 bases from V and 10 bases from J, leaving 19 bases between. The CDR3 consists of 13 residues. Germline V gene sequence: CDR1 DFQATT, CDR2 SNEGSKA (reference sequence). CDR3 amino acids: CSAQVGLHPEQFF. In DNA form, the CDR3 reads TGCAGTGCCCAGGTCGGCCTTCACCCGGAGCAGTTCTTC.

Concerning this clonotype itself: A much bigger clone sits one base away, suggesting this may be a read error. This chain uses TRBV6-1 with TRBJ1-1; D is perhaps TRBD1 (5 bases). Germline CDR1 reads MNHNS; CDR2 reads SASEGT. This CDR3 contains 13 residues. The germline V and J ends were trimmed by 6 bases and 2 bases, with 10 bases remaining between them. The chain's CDR3 is CASSRQFNTEAFF. The CDR3, as DNA: TGTGCCAGCAGCCGACAGTTCAACACTGAAGCTTTCTTT.

This clonotype was picked up many times. The chain uses TRBV6-5 and TRBJ1-1; D gene ambiguous. The CDR3 is 13 amino acids. Germline-derived CDR1 and CDR2 are MNHEY and SVGAGI. The V and J ends lost 2 bases and 9 bases respectively, with 13 bases between them. The CDR3 reads CASSYPGFGQAFF. The CDR3 DNA follows: TGTGCCAGCAGTTACCCCGGTTTCGGTCAAGCTTTCTTT.

Concerning this clonotype itself: Compared with germline, one end of the junction differs, possibly owing to a read error. The chain is built from TRBV12-3 or TRBV12-4 and TRBJ1-2; D gene ambiguous. The CDR3 covers 8 residues. The CDR3 coding sequence is TGTACCAGCAGCCCCTACACCTTC. Protein sequence: CTSSPYTF.

The V call is TRBV20-1, the J call TRBJ2-7; perhaps TRBD2 as D (5 bases). V was cut by 4 bases and J by 1 base, with 11 bases left in between. CDR3 length equals 13 residues. The germline V gene encodes CDR1 DFQATT and CDR2 SNEGSKA (reference sequence). CDR3 loop: CSAMFPGSYEQYF. CDR3 sequence (DNA): TGCAGTGCTATGTTTCCGGGATCCTACGAGCAGTACTTC.

This chain links TRBV12-3 or TRBV12-4 with TRBJ2-1; 8 nucleotides align to TRBD2. V was clipped by 6 bases and J by 9 bases; unmatched bases: 7. The CDR3 spans 13 residues. The CDR3 DNA reads as TGTGCCAGCAGAACTAGCGCGGGGGGTGAGCAGTTCTTC. Amino acid sequence: CASRTSAGGEQFF.

This clonotype was observed a few times. The rearrangement links TRBV4-3 to TRBJ2-6, with 7 bases identical to TRBD2. Germline V gene lookup returns CDR1 LGHNA and CDR2 YSLEER. J gave up 0 bases and V 0 bases, and 2 bases lay outside the gene matches. This CDR3 spans 17 amino acids. The CDR3 is CASSQDGGVSGANVLTF. As DNA, the CDR3 is TGCGCCAGCAGCCAAGATGGGGGGGTCTCTGGGGCCAACGTCCTGACTTTC.

There are a few counts of this clonotype. The J gene is TRBJ2-5, the V gene TRBV6-5; weak D call: TRBD2 (5 bases). Germline lookup yields CDR1 MNHEY and CDR2 SVGAGI. The V and J ends lost 8 bases and 7 bases respectively, with 11 bases between them. The CDR3 totals 11 residues. In DNA form, the CDR3 reads TGTGCCAGCTGGAGTGAGGGGACCCAGTACTTC. Translated: CASWSEGTQYF.

This sequence joins TRBV29-1 and TRBJ2-3, with D unresolved. Germline CDR1 is SQVTM and CDR2 is ANQGSEA. The V end lost 5 bases, the J end lost 4 bases, and 4 bases lay between the germline ends. The CDR3 contains 10 residues. The CDR3: CSVLADTQYF. CDR3 bases: TGCAGCGTTCTGGCAGATACGCAGTATTTT.

In this sample, this clonotype turned up a few times. The chain employs TRBV7-6 and TRBJ2-7; D gene ambiguous. The CDR3 is 14 amino acids. Trimming shortened V by 5 bases and J by 1 base, and 12 bases separated the two germline ends. Germline CDR1 and CDR2: SGHVS and FNYEAQ. The CDR3 sequence is CASSRDFISYEQYF. CDR3 nucleotides: TGTGCCAGCAGCCGCGACTTCATATCCTACGAGCAGTACTTC.

This clonotype was counted ten times or more. The gene calls are TRBV4-2 and TRBJ2-5; the D gene is possibly TRBD2 (6 bases). CDR1 is LGHNA, CDR2 YNFKEQ, per germline. V was trimmed by 4 bases and J by 1 base, leaving 7 bases between them. This CDR3 region has 13 residues. The CDR3 DNA sequence: TGTGCCAGCAGCCGGGGAGGCCAAGAGACCCAGTACTTC. Translated: CASSRGGQETQYF.

At least ten counts were recorded for this clonotype. V is TRBV20-1 and J is TRBJ1-1; tentatively, D is TRBD1 (6 bases). V was trimmed by 1 base and J by 8 bases, leaving 14 bases between them. CDR1 is DFQATT, CDR2 SNEGSKA, per germline (reference sequence). This CDR3 contains 13 residues. The CDR3 coding sequence is TGCAGTGCTAGAGTCCAGGGACAAGGGGAAGCTTTCTTT. It is translated as CSARVQGQGEAFF.

This clonotype was found a few times. This chain uses TRBV29-1 with TRBJ2-7; TRBD2 might be the D (6 bases). CDR3 length: 12 amino acids. Germline loops: CDR1 SQVTM, CDR2 ANQGSEA. The germline V and J ends were trimmed by 4 bases and 3 bases, with 10 bases remaining between them. The CDR3 loop reads CSVGGSGYEQYF. CDR3 bases: TGCAGCGTTGGGGGTAGCGGCTACGAGCAGTACTTC.